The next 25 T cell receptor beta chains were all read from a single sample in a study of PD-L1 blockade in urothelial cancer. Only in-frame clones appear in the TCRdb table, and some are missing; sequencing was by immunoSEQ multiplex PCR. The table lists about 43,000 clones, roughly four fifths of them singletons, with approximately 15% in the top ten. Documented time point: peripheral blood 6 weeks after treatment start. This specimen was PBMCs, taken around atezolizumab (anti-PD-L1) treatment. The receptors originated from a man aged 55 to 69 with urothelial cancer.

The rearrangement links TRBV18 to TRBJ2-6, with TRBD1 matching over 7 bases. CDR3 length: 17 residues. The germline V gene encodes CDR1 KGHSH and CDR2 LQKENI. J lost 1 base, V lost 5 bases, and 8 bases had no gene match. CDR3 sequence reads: CASSAAGTESGANVLTF. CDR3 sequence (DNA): TGTGCCAGCTCAGCTGCCGGGACAGAGTCTGGGGCCAACGTCCTGACTTTC.

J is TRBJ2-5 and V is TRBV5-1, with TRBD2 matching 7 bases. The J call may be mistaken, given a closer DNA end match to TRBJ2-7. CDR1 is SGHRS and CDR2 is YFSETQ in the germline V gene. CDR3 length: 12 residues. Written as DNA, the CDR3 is TGCGCCAGCAGCCCGGGGGGTCCCGAGCAGTACTTC. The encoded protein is CASSPGGPEQYF.

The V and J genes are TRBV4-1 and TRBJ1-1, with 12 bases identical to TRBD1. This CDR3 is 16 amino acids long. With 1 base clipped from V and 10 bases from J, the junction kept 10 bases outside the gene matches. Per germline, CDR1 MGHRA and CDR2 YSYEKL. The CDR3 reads CASSQVPGTGGAGAFF. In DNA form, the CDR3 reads TGCGCCAGCAGCCAAGTCCCCGGGACAGGGGGCGCGGGAGCTTTCTTT.

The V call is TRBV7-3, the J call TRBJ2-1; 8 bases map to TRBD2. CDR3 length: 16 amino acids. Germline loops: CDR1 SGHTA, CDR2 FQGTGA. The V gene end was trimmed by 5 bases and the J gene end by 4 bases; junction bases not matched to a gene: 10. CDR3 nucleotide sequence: TGTGCCAGCAGCAGTTCCACGGGGGGGGGTTACAATGAGCAGTTCTTC. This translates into CASSSSTGGGYNEQFF.

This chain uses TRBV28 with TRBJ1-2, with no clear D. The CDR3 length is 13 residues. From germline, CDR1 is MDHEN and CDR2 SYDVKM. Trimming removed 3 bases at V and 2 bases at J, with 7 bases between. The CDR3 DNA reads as TGTGCCAGCAGTTTGACACTGAACTATGGCTACACCTTC. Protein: CASSLTLNYGYTF.

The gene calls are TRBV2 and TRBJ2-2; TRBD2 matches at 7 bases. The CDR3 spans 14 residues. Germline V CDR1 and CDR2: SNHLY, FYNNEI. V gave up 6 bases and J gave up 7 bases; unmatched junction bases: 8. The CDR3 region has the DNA TGTGCCAGCAGGGTAGCCAGGGAGGGCGGGGAGCTGTTTTTT. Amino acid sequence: CASRVAREGGELFF.

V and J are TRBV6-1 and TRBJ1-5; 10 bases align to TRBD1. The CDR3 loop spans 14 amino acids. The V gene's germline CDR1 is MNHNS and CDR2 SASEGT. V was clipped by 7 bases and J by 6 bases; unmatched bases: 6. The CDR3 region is CASNRDRGTQPQHF. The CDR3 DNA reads TGTGCCAGCAACCGGGACAGGGGTACTCAGCCCCAGCATTTT.

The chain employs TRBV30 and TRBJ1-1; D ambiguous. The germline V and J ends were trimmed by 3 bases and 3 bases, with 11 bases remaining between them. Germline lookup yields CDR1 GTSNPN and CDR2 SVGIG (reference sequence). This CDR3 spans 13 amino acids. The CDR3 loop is CAWSPNRDTEAFF. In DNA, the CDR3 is TGTGCCTGGAGCCCAAACCGCGACACTGAAGCTTTCTTT.

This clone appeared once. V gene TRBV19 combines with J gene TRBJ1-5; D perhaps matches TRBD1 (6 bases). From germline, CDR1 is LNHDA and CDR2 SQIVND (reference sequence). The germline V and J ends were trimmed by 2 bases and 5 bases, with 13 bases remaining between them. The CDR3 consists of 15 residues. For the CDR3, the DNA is TGTGCCAGTAGTATAAACAGGGAACGTTATCAGCCCCAGCATTTT. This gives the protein CASSINRERYQPQHF.

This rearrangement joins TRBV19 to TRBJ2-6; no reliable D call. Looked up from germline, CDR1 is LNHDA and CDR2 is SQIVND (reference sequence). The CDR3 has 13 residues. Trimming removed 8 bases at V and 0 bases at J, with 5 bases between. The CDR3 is CASRSSGANVLTF. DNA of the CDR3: TGTGCCAGTCGGAGCTCTGGGGCCAACGTCCTGACTTTC.

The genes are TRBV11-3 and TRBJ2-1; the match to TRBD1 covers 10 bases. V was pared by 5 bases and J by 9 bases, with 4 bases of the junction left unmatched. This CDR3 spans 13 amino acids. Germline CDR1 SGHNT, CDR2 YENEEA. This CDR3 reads CASSPGTGVEQFF. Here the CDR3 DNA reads TGTGCCAGCAGCCCAGGGACAGGGGTTGAGCAGTTCTTC.

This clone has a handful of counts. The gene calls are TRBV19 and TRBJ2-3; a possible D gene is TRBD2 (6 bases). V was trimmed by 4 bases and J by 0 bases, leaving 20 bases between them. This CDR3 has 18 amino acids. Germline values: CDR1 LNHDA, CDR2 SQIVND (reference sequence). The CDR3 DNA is TGTGCCAGTAGTACACGGTCCGGGACTCCTCCTAGCACAGATACGCAGTATTTT. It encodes CASSTRSGTPPSTDTQYF.

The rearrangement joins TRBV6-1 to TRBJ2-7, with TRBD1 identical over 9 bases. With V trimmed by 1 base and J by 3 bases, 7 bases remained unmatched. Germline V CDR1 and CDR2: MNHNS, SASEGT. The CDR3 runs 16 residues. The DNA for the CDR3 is TGTGCCAGCAGTGAAGAACGGGACAGGGACTTCTACGAGCAGTACTTC. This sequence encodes CASSEERDRDFYEQYF.

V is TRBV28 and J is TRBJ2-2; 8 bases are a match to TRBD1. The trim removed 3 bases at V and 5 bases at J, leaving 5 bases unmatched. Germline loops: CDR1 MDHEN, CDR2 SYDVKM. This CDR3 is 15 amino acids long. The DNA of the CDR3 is TGTGCCAGCAGTTTGGGGGACAGGTGGACCGGGGAGCTGTTTTTT. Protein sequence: CASSLGDRWTGELFF.

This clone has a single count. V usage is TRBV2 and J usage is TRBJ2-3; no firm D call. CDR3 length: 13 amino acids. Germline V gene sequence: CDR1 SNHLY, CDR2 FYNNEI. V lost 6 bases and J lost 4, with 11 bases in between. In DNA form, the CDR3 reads TGTGCCAGCAGCGAACCAGTCTCAGATACGCAGTATTTT. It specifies CASSEPVSDTQYF. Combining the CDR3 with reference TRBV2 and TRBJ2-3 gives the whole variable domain EPEVTQTPSHQVTQMGQEVILRCVPISNHLYFYWYRQILGQKVEFLVSFYNNEISEKSEIFDDQFSVERPDGSNFTLKIRSTKLEDSAMYFCASSEPVSDTQYFGPGTRLTVL.

The CDR3 is CASSHGGGTEAFF. Here the CDR3 DNA reads TGTGCCAGCAGCCACGGGGGGGGAACTGAAGCTTTCTTT. This sequence joins TRBV7-9 and TRBJ1-1; D is possibly TRBD1 (5 bases). Trimming cost V 5 bases and J 5 bases, with 12 bases left between them. The CDR3 contains 13 residues. Per germline, CDR1 SEHNR and CDR2 FQNEAQ (reference sequence).

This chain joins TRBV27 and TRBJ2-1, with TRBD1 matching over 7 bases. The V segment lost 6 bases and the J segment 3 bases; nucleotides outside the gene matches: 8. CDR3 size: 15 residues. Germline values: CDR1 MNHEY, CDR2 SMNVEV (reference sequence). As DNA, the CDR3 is TGTGCCAGCAGCACCGGGACAGCTCACTACAATGAGCAGTTCTTC. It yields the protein CASSTGTAHYNEQFF.

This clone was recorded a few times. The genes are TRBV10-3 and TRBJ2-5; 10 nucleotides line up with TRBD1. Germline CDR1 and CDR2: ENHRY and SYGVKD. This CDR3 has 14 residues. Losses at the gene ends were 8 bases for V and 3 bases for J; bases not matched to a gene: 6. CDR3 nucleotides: TGTGCCATCCAATCCGGACAGGGGGAAGAGACCCAGTACTTC. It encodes CAIQSGQGEETQYF.

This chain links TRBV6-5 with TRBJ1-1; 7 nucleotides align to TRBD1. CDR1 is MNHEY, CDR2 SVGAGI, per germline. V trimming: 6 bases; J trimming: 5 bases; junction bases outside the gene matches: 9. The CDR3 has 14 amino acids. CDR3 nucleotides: TGTGCCAGCAGCTCCGGGACAGAGGCGACTGAAGCTTTCTTT. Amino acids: CASSSGTEATEAFF.

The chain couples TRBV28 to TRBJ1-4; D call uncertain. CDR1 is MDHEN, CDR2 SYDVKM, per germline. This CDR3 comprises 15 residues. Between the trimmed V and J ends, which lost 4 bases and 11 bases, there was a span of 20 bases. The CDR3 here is CASSSTRGATRKLFF. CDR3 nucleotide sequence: TGTGCCAGCAGTTCCACCCGTGGAGCTACAAGGAAACTGTTTTTT.

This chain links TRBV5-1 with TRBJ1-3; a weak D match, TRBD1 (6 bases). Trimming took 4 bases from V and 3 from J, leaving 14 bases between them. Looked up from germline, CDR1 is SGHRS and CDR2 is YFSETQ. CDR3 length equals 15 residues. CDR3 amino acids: CASSAGTSSGNTIYF. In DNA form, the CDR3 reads TGCGCCAGCAGCGCCGGGACAAGTAGTGGAAACACCATATATTTT.

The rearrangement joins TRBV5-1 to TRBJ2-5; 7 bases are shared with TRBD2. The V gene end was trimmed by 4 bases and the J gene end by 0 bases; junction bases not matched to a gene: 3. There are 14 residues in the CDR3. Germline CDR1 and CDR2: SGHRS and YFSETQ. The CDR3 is CASSPLADQETQYF. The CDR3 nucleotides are TGCGCCAGCAGCCCCCTAGCGGACCAAGAGACCCAGTACTTC. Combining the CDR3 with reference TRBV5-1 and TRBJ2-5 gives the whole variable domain KAGVTQTPRYLIKTRGQQVTLSCSPISGHRSVSWYQQTPGQGLQFLFEYFSETQRNKGNFPGRFSGRQFSNSRSEMNVSTLELGDSALYLCASSPLADQETQYFGPGTRLLVL.

CDR3 loop: CASSPPDSPHWDTQYF. The CDR3 region has the DNA TGTGCCAGCTCACCACCGGACAGTCCCCATTGGGATACGCAGTATTTT. This chain joins TRBV18 and TRBJ2-3; perhaps TRBD1 as D (6 bases). Trimming shortened V by 0 bases and J by 6 bases, and 16 bases separated the two germline ends. Germline V CDR1 and CDR2: KGHSH, LQKENI. This CDR3 has 16 amino acids.

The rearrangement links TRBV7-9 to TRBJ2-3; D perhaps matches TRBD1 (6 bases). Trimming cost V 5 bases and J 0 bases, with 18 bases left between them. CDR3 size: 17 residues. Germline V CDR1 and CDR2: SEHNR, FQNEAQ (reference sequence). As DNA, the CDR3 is TGTGCCAGCAGCCCGGCGACAGGCGGTTCGAGCACAGATACGCAGTATTTT. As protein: CASSPATGGSSTDTQYF.

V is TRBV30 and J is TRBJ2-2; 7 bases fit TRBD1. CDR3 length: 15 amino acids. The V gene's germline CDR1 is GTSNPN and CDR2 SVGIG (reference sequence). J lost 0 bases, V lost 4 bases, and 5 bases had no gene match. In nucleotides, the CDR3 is TGTGCCTGGATCAGGACAGGAGCGAACACCGGGGAGCTGTTTTTT. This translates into CAWIRTGANTGELFF.